A single sample is the source of the 4 T cell receptor beta chains below, sequenced in a study of PD-1 blockade in classical Hodgkin lymphoma. Clones were read by immunoSEQ multiplex PCR, and TCRdb kept only the in-frame ones, dropping some. The top ten hold approximately 9% of the sample, which has some 39,000 clones, around nine tenths seen once. Relapse after autologous stem cell transplantation occurred in every patient, and brentuximab vedotin exposure varied. Sequences were derived from peripheral blood mononuclear cells (PBMCs), sampled at baseline. These receptors all come from a human donor with classical Hodgkin lymphoma.

The CDR3 bases are TGTGCCAGCAGTTACTCGACAGCACCCGGGGAGCTGTTTTTT. It yields the protein CASSYSTAPGELFF. The rearrangement joins TRBV6-5 to TRBJ2-2; D perhaps matches TRBD1 (5 bases). Germline V gene sequence: CDR1 MNHEY, CDR2 SVGAGI. With 0 bases removed from V and 6 bases from J, the gap between germline ends came to 8 bases. The CDR3 is 14 amino acids.

Only one count was recorded for this clone. The rearrangement uses TRBV4-3 and TRBJ1-5; D call uncertain. Germline CDR1 reads LGHNA; CDR2 reads YSLEER. The CDR3 runs 13 residues. V was shortened by 4 bases and J by 2 bases, with 6 bases between the two germline ends. The CDR3: CASSPGGNQPQHF. The CDR3 DNA follows: TGCGCCAGCAGCCCCGGGGGCAATCAGCCCCAGCATTTT.

This chain joins TRBV6-1 and TRBJ1-5; 7 nucleotides align to TRBD1. Germline CDR1 and CDR2: MNHNS and SASEGT. The CDR3 has 15 amino acids. Trimming removed 1 base from V and 4 bases from J; junction bases left unmatched: 4. CDR3 DNA sequence: TGTGCCAGCAGTGAAGGACAGGGTACTAATCAGCCCCAGCATTTT. As protein: CASSEGQGTNQPQHF.

The V and J genes are TRBV19 and TRBJ2-1; 10 bases are a match to TRBD2. This CDR3 is built from 13 residues. CDR1 and CDR2 from the germline V gene are LNHDA and SQIVND (reference sequence). V was clipped by 7 bases and J by 9 bases; unmatched bases: 6. The CDR3 coding sequence is TGTGCCAGTAACCTAGCGGGGGTCGGTGAGCAGTTCTTC. Protein product: CASNLAGVGEQFF.